The clone carrying this TCR beta chain was counted many times. What it binds is unknown. The lymph nodes were axillary draining lymph nodes from breast cancer patients. These data belong to a study of breast tumors, draining lymph nodes, adjacent tissues. Study-wide findings and caveats: The data were judged consistent with most tumor T cells coming from lymph node and expanding in tumor. Tumor T cell lymph node origin was a supported hypothesis, not proven. Compared with lymph nodes, tumors were less diverse; compared with nontumor tissue, more. Compared with basal-like, luminal-like tumors shared significantly more repertoire with nontumor tissue.

The germline V gene has CDR1 SNHLY and CDR2 FYNNEI. Losses at the gene ends were 4 bases for V and 1 base for J; bases not matched to a gene: 4. This CDR3 is 15 amino acids long. TCRdb reanalysed the multiplex PCR reads using MiXCR and keeps one entry per CDR3 protein. The table has over 200,000 distinct CDR3 sequences, 32% seen once. This clonotype was obtained from a female donor with breast cancer. Some clones in this sample may be carry-over from other donors' samples. The rearrangement joins TRBV2 to TRBJ2-7; 10 nucleotides match TRBD2. The sequencing input was axillary lymph node tissue. CDR3 in DNA: TGTGCCAGCAGTGCGGGACTAGCGCCTTCCTACGAGCAGTACTTC. Translating gives CASSAGLAPSYEQYF.